This T cell receptor (beta chain) was profiled in a study of T cell changes during pregnancy in multiple sclerosis. Repertoires were generated with immunoSEQ multiplex PCR, while TCRdb's copy carries only in-frame clones and drops some. Of under 35,000 clones listed, 87% are singletons. Germline CDR1 is MGHDK and CDR2 is SYGVNS. With 6 bases clipped from V and 2 bases from J, the junction kept 15 bases outside the gene matches. The CDR3 runs 17 residues. The rearrangement uses TRBV25-1 and TRBJ1-1, with 7 positions matching TRBD1. The material sequenced was CD8+ T cells from peripheral blood mononuclear cells, taken before pregnancy. The source is a female donor with multiple sclerosis, enrolled in a pregnancy study. CDR3 protein: CASSPRRGRSRNTEAFF. In DNA form, the CDR3 reads TGTGCCAGCAGCCCTCGGAGGGGGCGATCCCGAAACACTGAAGCTTTCTTT.